The subject of this entry is one T cell receptor beta chain. The CDR3 ends on some other residue instead of the conserved phenylalanine or tryptophan, so this is likely a read error. The limits of the CDR3 on the DNA are not certain, so only TCRdb's listed CDR3 is given. This record belongs to a study of blood T cell repertoires in COVID-19. The table came from immunoSEQ multiplex PCR; TCRdb's copy has only in-frame clones and leaves some out. The table lists about 250,000 clones, roughly 91% of them singletons. Input material: PBMCs or T cells enriched from blood (not recorded which). This receptor was taken from a woman aged 25 to 45 with acute COVID-19.

The CDR3: CASSSGQGPAFY. V and J are TRBV9 and TRBJ2-7; the D call of TRBD1 is as the table states it, not checked on the DNA. Per germline, CDR1 SGDLS and CDR2 YYNGEE. With termini counted, the CDR3 has 12 amino acids.